This record concerns one T cell receptor beta chain sequence. The antigen is undetermined. The CDR3 length is 15 residues. Germline lookup yields CDR1 MNHEY and CDR2 SMNVEV (reference sequence). The V and J ends lost 6 bases and 3 bases, in that order; junction bases with no gene match: 8. Some clones are missing from TCRdb's copy, which holds only in-frame ones; the method was immunoSEQ multiplex PCR. The profile covers 65,000 or so clones, with just under 95% appearing a single time and about 4.3% taken by the ten largest. This entry comes from a study of cytomegalovirus exposure and HLA in healthy donors. Notes on the study in general: Most sequenced TCRs were rare (though some public TCRs occurred in many donors). Clusters of TCRs from the first cohort tended to co-occur in the 110 or so validation repertoires (as a later analysis found).

This chain joins TRBV27 and TRBJ1-1; 9 bases match TRBD1. The sequence derives from a man aged 18 to 29 in good health and CMV-seropositive. Sequencing was done on a sample of PBMCs. The CDR3 coding sequence is TGTGCCAGCAGCTCAGTCCGGACAGGGGACACTGAAGCTTTCTTT. Its protein is CASSSVRTGDTEAFF.